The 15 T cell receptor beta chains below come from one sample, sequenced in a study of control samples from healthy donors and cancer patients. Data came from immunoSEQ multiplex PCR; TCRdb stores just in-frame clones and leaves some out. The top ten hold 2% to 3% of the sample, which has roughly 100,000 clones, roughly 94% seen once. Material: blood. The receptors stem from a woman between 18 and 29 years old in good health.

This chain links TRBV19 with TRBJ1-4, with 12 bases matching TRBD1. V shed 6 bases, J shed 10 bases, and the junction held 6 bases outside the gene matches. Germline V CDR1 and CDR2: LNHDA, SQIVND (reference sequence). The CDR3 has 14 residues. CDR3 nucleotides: TGTGCCAGTAGCGGGACAGGGGGCCTAGGAAAACTGTTTTTT. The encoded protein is CASSGTGGLGKLFF.

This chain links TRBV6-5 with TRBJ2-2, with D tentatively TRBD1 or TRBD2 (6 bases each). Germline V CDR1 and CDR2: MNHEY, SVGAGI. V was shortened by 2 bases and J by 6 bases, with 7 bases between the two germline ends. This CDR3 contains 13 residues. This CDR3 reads CASSYRGAGELFF. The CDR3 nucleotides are TGTGCCAGCAGTTACAGGGGGGCCGGGGAGCTGTTTTTT.

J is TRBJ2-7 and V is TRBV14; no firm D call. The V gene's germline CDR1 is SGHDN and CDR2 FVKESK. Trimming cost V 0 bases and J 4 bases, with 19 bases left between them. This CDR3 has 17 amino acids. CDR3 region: CASSQERAPTTTYEQYF. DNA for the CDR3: TGTGCCAGCAGCCAAGAAAGGGCTCCCACTACTACTTACGAGCAGTACTTC.

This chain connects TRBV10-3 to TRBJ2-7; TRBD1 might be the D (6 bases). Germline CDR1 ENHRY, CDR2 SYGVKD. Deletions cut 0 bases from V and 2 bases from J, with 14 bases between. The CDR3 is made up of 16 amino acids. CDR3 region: CAISESTPDRTYEQYF. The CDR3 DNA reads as TGTGCCATCAGTGAGTCGACCCCGGACAGAACCTACGAGCAGTACTTC.

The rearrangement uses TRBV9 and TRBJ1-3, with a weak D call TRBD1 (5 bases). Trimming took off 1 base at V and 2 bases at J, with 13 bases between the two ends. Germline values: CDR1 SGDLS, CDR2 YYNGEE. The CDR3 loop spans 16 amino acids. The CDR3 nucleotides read TGTGCCAGCAGCGTACTCGGGAGGGGACCTGGAAACACCATATATTTT. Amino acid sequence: CASSVLGRGPGNTIYF.

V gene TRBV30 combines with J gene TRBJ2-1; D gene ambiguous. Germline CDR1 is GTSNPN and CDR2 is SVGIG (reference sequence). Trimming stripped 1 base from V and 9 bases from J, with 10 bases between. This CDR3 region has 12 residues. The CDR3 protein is CAWSGLSSEQFF. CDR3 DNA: TGTGCCTGGAGTGGCTTATCGAGTGAGCAGTTCTTC.

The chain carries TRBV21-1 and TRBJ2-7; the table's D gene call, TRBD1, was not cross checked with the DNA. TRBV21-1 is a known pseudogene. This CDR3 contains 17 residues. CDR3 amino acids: CASSPWNPTGTSYEQYF. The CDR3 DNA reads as TGTGCCAGCAGCCCCTGGAATCCGACAGGGACCTCCTACGAGCAGTACTTC.

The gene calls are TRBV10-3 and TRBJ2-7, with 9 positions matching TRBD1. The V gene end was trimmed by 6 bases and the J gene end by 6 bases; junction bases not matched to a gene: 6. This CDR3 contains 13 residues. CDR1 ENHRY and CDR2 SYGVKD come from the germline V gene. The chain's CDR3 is CAISPTTGGEQYF. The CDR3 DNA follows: TGTGCCATCAGCCCCACGACAGGGGGCGAGCAGTACTTC.

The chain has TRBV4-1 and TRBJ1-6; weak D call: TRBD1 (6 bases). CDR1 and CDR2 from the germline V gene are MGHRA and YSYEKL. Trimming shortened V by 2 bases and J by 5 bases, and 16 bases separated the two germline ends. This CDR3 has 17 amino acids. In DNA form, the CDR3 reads TGCGCCAGCAGCCAAACGAAGAGCAGGGGAAATAATTCACCCCTCCACTTT. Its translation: CASSQTKSRGNNSPLHF.

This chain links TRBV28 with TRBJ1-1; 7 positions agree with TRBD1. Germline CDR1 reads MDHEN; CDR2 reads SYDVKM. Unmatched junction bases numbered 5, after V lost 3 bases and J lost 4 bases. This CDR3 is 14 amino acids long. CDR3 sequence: CASSLGRGTTEAFF. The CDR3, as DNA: TGTGCCAGCAGTTTGGGCAGGGGGACCACTGAAGCTTTCTTT.

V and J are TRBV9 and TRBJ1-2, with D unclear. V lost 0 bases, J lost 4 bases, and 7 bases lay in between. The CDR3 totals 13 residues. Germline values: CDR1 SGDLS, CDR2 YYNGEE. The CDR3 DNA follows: TGTGCCAGCAGCGTAGTCGAGGGCTATGGCTACACCTTC. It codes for CASSVVEGYGYTF.

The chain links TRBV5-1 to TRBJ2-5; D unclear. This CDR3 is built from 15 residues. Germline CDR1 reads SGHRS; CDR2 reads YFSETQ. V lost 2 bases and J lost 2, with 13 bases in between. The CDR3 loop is CASSFLNPGQETQYF. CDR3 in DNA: TGCGCCAGCAGCTTCTTAAATCCAGGACAAGAGACCCAGTACTTC.

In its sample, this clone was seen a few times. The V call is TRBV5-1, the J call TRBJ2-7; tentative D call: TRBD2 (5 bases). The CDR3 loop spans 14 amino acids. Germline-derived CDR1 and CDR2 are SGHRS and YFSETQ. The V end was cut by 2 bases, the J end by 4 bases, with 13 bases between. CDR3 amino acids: CASSLEADLYEQYF. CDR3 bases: TGCGCCAGCAGCTTAGAAGCGGACCTTTACGAGCAGTACTTC.

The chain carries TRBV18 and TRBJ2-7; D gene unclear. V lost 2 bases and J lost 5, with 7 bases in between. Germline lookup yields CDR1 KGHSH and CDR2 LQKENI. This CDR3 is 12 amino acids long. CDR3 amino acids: CASSPGHNEQYF. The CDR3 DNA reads TGTGCCAGCTCACCAGGGCACAACGAGCAGTACTTC.

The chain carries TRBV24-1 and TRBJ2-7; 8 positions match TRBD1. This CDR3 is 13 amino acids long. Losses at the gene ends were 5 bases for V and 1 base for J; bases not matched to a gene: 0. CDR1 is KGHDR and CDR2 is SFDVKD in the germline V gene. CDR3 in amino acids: CATSGDRSYEQYF. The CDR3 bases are TGTGCCACCAGTGGGGACAGGTCCTACGAGCAGTACTTC.